This T cell receptor (beta chain) was identified in a study of spatial heterogeneity in lung cancer. Overall study: Sequence detection consistently recorded a greater number of beta-chain than alpha-chain sequences.

Time point here: sample taken at primary tumor resection. MiXCR, run by TCRdb on the 5' RACE reads, gives a single entry per CDR3 protein. The sample lists roughly 1,900 distinct CDR3 sequences, under 25% occurring once. Trimming cost V 5 bases and J 4 bases, with 15 bases left between them. The CDR3 covers 16 residues. Germline V CDR1 and CDR2: MDHEN, SYDVKM. The clonotype comes from a male donor with early-stage non-small cell lung cancer. This specimen was normal lung tissue next to the tumor, taken at surgery. The rearrangement uses TRBV28 and TRBJ2-6; D remains unclear. CDR3 nucleotide sequence: TGTGCCAGCAGTATACTACTCAGGACCGGGGCCAACGTCCTGACTTTC. Amino acids: CASSILLRTGANVLTF.